The rows below give T cell receptor beta chains drawn from one sample of a study of early T cells in non-severe SARS-CoV-2 infection. TCRdb fed the 5' RACE reads into MiXCR, producing one record per CDR3 protein. This sample has some 58,000 distinct CDR3 sequences; approximately 14% occur once, and the top ten carry 4% to 5%. Sequenced: whole blood. The receptors were gathered from an adult who was a healthcare worker with PCR-confirmed SARS-CoV-2 infection or an uninfected control (not recorded which). The CDR3 runs from the conserved cysteine through the conserved F or W. The D gene is left open where the match is weak. Size is stated for part of the rows, as once, few or many counts, or as a class when the clone is expanded.

D,size,J,V,CDR3,DNA
-,-,TRBJ2-7,TRBV25-1,CASSEFGGPYEQYF,TGTGCCAGCAGTGAATTTGGGGGCCCCTACGAGCAGTACTTC
-,-,TRBJ1-6,TRBV10-3,CAISVQGHSPLHF,TGTGCCATCAGTGTGCAGGGTCATTCACCCCTCCACTTT
-,many,TRBJ1-2,TRBV29-1,CSVEFGLGGGYGYTF,TGCAGCGTTGAATTTGGCCTAGGGGGAGGCTATGGCTACACCTTC
-,few,TRBJ1-5,TRBV18,CASSPTAGDSNQPQHF,TGTGCCAGCTCACCAACGGCCGGGGATAGCAATCAGCCCCAGCATTTT
-,few,TRBJ1-1,TRBV18,CASSQSDSREAFF,TGTGCCAGCTCACAGTCTGACAGTCGTGAAGCTTTCTTT
-,few,TRBJ1-2,TRBV19,CASSPRGFTGYTF,TGTGCCAGTAGCCCCCGGGGGTTCACCGGCTACACCTTC
-,few,TRBJ1-1,TRBV3-1,CASSQGGFRQAFF,TGTGCCAGCAGCCAAGGAGGGTTTCGGCAAGCTTTCTTT
-,few,TRBJ2-7,TRBV18,CASSLDHEQYF,TGTGCCAGCTCACTTGACCACGAGCAGTACTTC
-,-,TRBJ1-1,TRBV27,CASGLREHGAFF,TGTGCCAGCGGCTTGAGGGAGCATGGTGCTTTCTTT
-,few,TRBJ2-3,TRBV6-4,CASSDSVGAGTDTQYF,TGTGCCAGCAGTGACTCAGTGGGGGCTGGCACAGATACGCAGTATTTT
TRBD1,few,TRBJ1-5,TRBV6-6,CASSYSDRGFEPQHF,TGTGCCAGCAGTTACTCGGACAGGGGGTTCGAGCCCCAGCATTTT
-,many,TRBJ2-1,TRBV10-3,CAISPGTTDEQFF,TGTGCCATCAGTCCAGGGACGACAGATGAGCAGTTCTTC
TRBD2,many,TRBJ2-3,TRBV2,CASSTGAGYGTDTQYF,TGTGCCAGCAGTACCGGAGCGGGGTACGGCACAGATACGCAGTATTTT
-,few,TRBJ2-3,TRBV2,CASSEEGLEDTQYF,TGTGCCAGCAGTGAAGAGGGGTTGGAGGATACGCAGTATTTT
-,-,TRBJ1-6,TRBV6-2/TRBV6-3,CASSVGVNSPLHF,TGTGCCAGCAGCGTTGGGGTTAATTCACCCCTCCACTTT
TRBD1,-,TRBJ2-5,TRBV6-1,CASSGGTGRETQYF,TGTGCCAGCAGTGGCGGGACAGGAAGAGAGACCCAGTACTTC
-,few,TRBJ2-3,TRBV10-1,CASSGLYDTQYF,TGCGCCAGCAGTGGTCTGTACGATACGCAGTATTTT
TRBD1,many,TRBJ1-5,TRBV4-1,CASSPTGAGYSNQPQHF,TGCGCCAGCAGCCCGACAGGGGCAGGGTATAGCAATCAGCCCCAGCATTTT
-,few,TRBJ1-4,TRBV12-3/TRBV12-4,CASSEAEKLFF,TGTGCCAGCAGCGAAGCCGAAAAACTGTTTTTT
TRBD1,-,TRBJ2-7,TRBV7-9,CASSEGGGGEQYF,TGTGCCAGCAGCGAAGGGGGCGGCGGCGAGCAGTACTTC
-,many,TRBJ1-2,TRBV5-4,CASSSDAGLYGYTF,TGTGCCAGCAGCTCGGACGCAGGGCTCTATGGCTACACCTTC
-,few,TRBJ2-6,TRBV12-3/TRBV12-4,CASSLVGFSGANVLTF,TGTGCCAGCAGTTTAGTCGGATTTTCTGGGGCCAACGTCCTGACTTTC
TRBD2,-,TRBJ2-3,TRBV27,CASDSLAGNTDTQYF,TGTGCCAGCGACAGTCTAGCGGGAAACACAGATACGCAGTATTTT
TRBD2,-,TRBJ2-4,TRBV5-8,CASSPTGGKSKNIQYF,TGTGCCAGCAGCCCAACCGGGGGGAAAAGCAAAAACATTCAGTACTTC
-,-,TRBJ2-7,TRBV10-3,CAIETGAPTYEQYF,TGTGCCATTGAAACGGGAGCCCCTACCTACGAGCAGTACTTC
TRBD1,few,TRBJ2-2,TRBV6-2/TRBV6-3,CASSETGGLIGELFF,TGTGCCAGCAGTGAAACAGGGGGCTTGATCGGGGAGCTGTTTTTT
-,-,TRBJ2-7,TRBV30,CAWSIPLRDEQYF,TGTGCCTGGAGTATCCCCCTCCGGGACGAGCAGTACTTC
-,many,TRBJ2-7,TRBV18,CASSPLRGGEQYF,TGTGCCAGCTCACCACTTAGGGGAGGAGAGCAGTACTTC
-,few,TRBJ2-3,TRBV7-3,CASSLTALTDTQYF,TGTGCCAGCAGCTTGACTGCGCTCACAGATACGCAGTATTTT
TRBD1,-,TRBJ2-1,TRBV6-2/TRBV6-3,CATRDRVFGEQFF,TGTGCCACCCGGGACAGGGTTTTCGGTGAGCAGTTCTTC
-,-,TRBJ2-5,TRBV5-1,CASSLVAGAQETQYF,TGCGCCAGCAGCTTGGTGGCGGGGGCTCAAGAGACCCAGTACTTC
TRBD2,-,TRBJ2-3,TRBV12-3/TRBV12-4,CASSFVGGAQYF,TGTGCCAGCAGTTTCGTGGGGGGGGCGCAGTATTTT
TRBD1,few,TRBJ1-1,TRBV20-1,CSVRQGARTEAFF,TGCAGTGTAAGACAGGGGGCGCGGACTGAAGCTTTCTTT
TRBD2,-,TRBJ2-1,TRBV6-6,CASSYGSGGYNEQFF,TGTGCCAGCAGTTACGGTAGCGGGGGGTACAATGAGCAGTTCTTC
-,few,TRBJ2-5,TRBV7-6,CASSLRARQETQYF,TGTGCCAGCAGCTTAAGGGCCCGACAAGAGACCCAGTACTTC
-,many,TRBJ1-1,TRBV7-2,CASSLIVGQGGEAFF,TGTGCCAGCAGCTTAATTGTGGGCCAAGGGGGTGAAGCTTTCTTT
-,few,TRBJ1-5,TRBV11-2,CASSRGGNQPQHF,TGTGCCAGCAGCCGCGGCGGCAATCAGCCCCAGCATTTT